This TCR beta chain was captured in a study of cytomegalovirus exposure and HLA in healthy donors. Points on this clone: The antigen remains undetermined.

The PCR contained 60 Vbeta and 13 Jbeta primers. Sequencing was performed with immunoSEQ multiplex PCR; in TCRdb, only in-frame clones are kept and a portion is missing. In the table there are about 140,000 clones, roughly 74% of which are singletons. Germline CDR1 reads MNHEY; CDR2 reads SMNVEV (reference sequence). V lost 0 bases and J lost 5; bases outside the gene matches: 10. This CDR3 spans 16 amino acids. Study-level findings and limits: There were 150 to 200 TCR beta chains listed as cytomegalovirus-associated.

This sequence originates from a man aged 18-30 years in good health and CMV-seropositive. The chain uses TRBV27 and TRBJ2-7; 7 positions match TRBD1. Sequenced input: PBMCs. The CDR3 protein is CASSLSFGTVKDEQYF. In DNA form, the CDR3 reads TGTGCCAGCAGTTTATCTTTCGGGACAGTCAAAGACGAGCAGTACTTC.